Sequencing of this T cell receptor beta chain was carried out in a study of CD8+CD57+ T cells in acquired aplastic anemia. Overall study: DNA per sorted CD4+ or CD8+ sample ranged roughly 0.19 to 30 ug, averaging roughly 3.2 ug. General observations from the study: Patients and controls were found to share more than 25 CD8+ CDR3 sequences. CD8+ Simpson's diversity showed no significant patient-control difference.

Of note for this clonotype: Antigen unknown.

Template material for TCR beta VDJ and CDR3 profiling consisted of genomic DNA. TCRdb itself ran the reads through MiXCR, one entry per CDR3 protein. The data hold under 200,000 distinct CDR3 sequences, with around 60% observed a single time. V lost 2 bases to trimming and J lost 3 bases; unmatched junction nucleotides: 6. CDR1 and CDR2 (germline): DFQATT, SNEGSKA (reference sequence). This CDR3 has 15 amino acids. The rearrangement links TRBV20-1 to TRBJ2-1; 8 nucleotides line up with TRBD2. The specimen was sorted CD4+, CD8+, or CD8+CD57+ T cells (not recorded which) from PBMCs. The clonotype comes from a human donor in good health. The CDR3 region has the DNA TGCAGTGCTAGAAGCGGGGGCAAGTTCTACAATGAGCAGTTCTTC. Translated: CSARSGGKFYNEQFF.